The 13 T cell receptor beta chains below come from one sample, sequenced in a study of blood T cell repertoires in COVID-19. Profiled with immunoSEQ multiplex PCR; TCRdb holds only in-frame clones, not every one. The sample shows around 300,000 clones, 70% to 90% of them seen only once. Sequencing was carried out using peripheral blood. The receptors shown here come from a woman aged 70-85 years with acute or convalescent COVID-19.

This chain links TRBV7-2 with TRBJ2-3; the match to TRBD2 covers 15 bases. Germline CDR1 and CDR2: SGHTA and FQGNSA. V trimming: 7 bases; J trimming: 1 base; junction bases outside the gene matches: 9. The CDR3 has 18 residues. The CDR3 loop reads CASKGLAGGSLGTDTQYF. The CDR3 region has the DNA TGTGCCAGCAAGGGACTAGCGGGGGGAAGTTTGGGCACAGATACGCAGTATTTT.

The V and J genes are TRBV6-6 and TRBJ1-2; D gene ambiguous. Germline V gene sequence: CDR1 MNHNY, CDR2 SVGAGI (reference sequence). Trimming cost V 8 bases and J 2 bases, with 6 bases left between them. This CDR3 has 11 amino acids. The CDR3 is CASGQNYGYTF. The CDR3 DNA follows: TGTGCCAGCGGGCAGAACTATGGCTACACCTTC.

The chain couples TRBV5-8 to TRBJ1-2; D not certain. Deletions cut 1 base from V and 6 bases from J, with 7 bases between. The CDR3 has 12 residues. Per the germline V gene, CDR1 is SGHTS and CDR2 is YDEGEE. This CDR3 reads CASSLRSHGYTF. The CDR3 DNA reads TGTGCCAGCAGCTTGAGGAGTCATGGCTACACCTTC. Full variable domain (rest looked up from reference TRBV5-8 and TRBJ1-2): EAGVTQSPTHLIKTRGQQATLRCSPISGHTSVYWYQQALGLGLQFLLWYDEGEERNRGNFPPRFSGRQFPNYSSELNVNALELEDSALYLCASSLRSHGYTFGSGTRLTVV.

This chain joins TRBV30 and TRBJ1-1; no clear D gene. CDR3 size: 12 residues. CDR1 is GTSNPN, CDR2 SVGIG, per germline (reference sequence). Trimming stripped 0 bases from V and 4 bases from J, with 6 bases between. The CDR3 DNA reads as TGTGCCTGGAGTGTTGGCGGCACTGAAGCTTTCTTT. Protein: CAWSVGGTEAFF.

This clone showed up just once. One end of the junction varies from germline; a read error may be responsible. This chain joins TRBV6-2 or TRBV6-3 and TRBJ2-5; 13 positions agree with TRBD2. In germline, CDR1 is MNHEY, CDR2 SVGEGT. The CDR3 extends over 15 amino acids. CDR3 loop: CASSYGTSGDETRYF. The CDR3 DNA is TGTGCCAGCAGTTACGGGACTAGCGGGGACGAGACCCGGTACTTC.

V and J are TRBV10-3 and TRBJ1-6; 7 bases match TRBD1. Germline CDR1 and CDR2: ENHRY and SYGVKD. This CDR3 spans 16 amino acids. Germline trimming cut 3 bases from V and 0 bases from J; bases unmatched to any gene: 2. DNA of the CDR3: TGTGCCATCAGTGAAACAGGGGACTCCTATAATTCACCCCTCCACTTT. Protein product: CAISETGDSYNSPLHF.

This chain connects TRBV9 to TRBJ2-6, with a tentative D call TRBD2 (5 bases). The CDR3 covers 17 residues. The germline V and J ends were trimmed by 0 bases and 1 base, with 11 bases remaining between them. Germline V gene lookup returns CDR1 SGDLS and CDR2 YYNGEE. The CDR3 loop reads CASSVGPGRSGANVLTF. Here the CDR3 DNA reads TGTGCCAGCAGCGTAGGACCGGGAAGATCTGGGGCCAACGTCCTGACTTTC.

The chain joins TRBV6-2 or TRBV6-3 to TRBJ2-2; the match to TRBD2 covers 12 bases. The V gene's germline CDR1 is MNHEY and CDR2 SVGEGT. V dropped 6 bases and J dropped 2; count of bases not matched to a gene: 7. This CDR3 has 17 amino acids. This CDR3 reads CASSFPSGGANTGELFF. CDR3 in DNA: TGTGCCAGCAGCTTTCCTAGCGGGGGGGCTAACACCGGGGAGCTGTTTTTT.

The chain carries TRBV5-4 and TRBJ1-2; 9 bases map to TRBD1. V dropped 7 bases and J dropped 7; count of bases not matched to a gene: 8. The germline V gene encodes CDR1 SGHNT and CDR2 YYREEE (reference sequence). CDR3 length equals 13 residues. CDR3 DNA sequence: TGTGCCAGCGCGGGACAGGGCTCTGGTGGCTACACCTTC. It encodes CASAGQGSGGYTF.

The chain combines TRBV19 with TRBJ1-5, with D tentatively TRBD1 (5 bases). CDR1 and CDR2 (germline): LNHDA, SQIVND (reference sequence). CDR3 length: 14 amino acids. V lost 8 bases to trimming and J lost 5 bases, with 16 bases between them. CDR3 region: CASRAGPGDQPQHF. CDR3 DNA sequence: TGTGCCAGTCGGGCCGGCCCGGGGGATCAGCCCCAGCATTTT.

As concerns this clone: Distinct nucleotide sequences in the sample also encode this CDR3. The CDR3 loop is CASSQGGGTGELFF. The CDR3 DNA is TGTGCCAGCAGCCAAGGGGGGGGCACCGGGGAGCTGTTTTTT. The V gene is TRBV3-1 (or the pseudogene TRBV3-2), the J gene TRBJ2-2, with 7 bases that match TRBD2. This CDR3 contains 14 residues. With V trimmed by 1 base and J by 4 bases, 0 bases remained unmatched. The germline V gene has CDR1 LGHDT and CDR2 YNNKEL (reference sequence).

V usage is TRBV3-1 (or the pseudogene TRBV3-2) and J usage is TRBJ2-1, with 12 nucleotides matching TRBD2. Germline V gene data show CDR1 as LGHDT and CDR2 as YNNKEL (reference sequence). Trimming at V came to 4 bases and at J to 5 bases, leaving 3 bases not matched to a gene. The CDR3 runs 15 residues. The CDR3 loop reads CASSPLAGGNNEQFF. For the CDR3, the DNA is TGTGCCAGCAGCCCCCTAGCGGGGGGGAACAATGAGCAGTTCTTC.

As DNA, the CDR3 is TGTGCCAGTAGTATCCACGGACTAGCGGGGGCGCCCCACAGAGATACGCAGTATTTT. Encoded protein: CASSIHGLAGAPHRDTQYF. This rearrangement joins TRBV19 to TRBJ2-3; 13 bases fit TRBD2. The CDR3 covers 19 residues. Germline V gene sequence: CDR1 LNHDA, CDR2 SQIVND (reference sequence). V was clipped by 3 bases and J by 5 bases; unmatched bases: 14.